A selection of T cell receptor beta chains follows, all from one sample in a study of cytomegalovirus exposure and HLA in healthy donors. Profiling relied on immunoSEQ multiplex PCR, and the TCRdb table lists in-frame clones only, not all of them. The sample has about 50,000 clones; 90% to 95% are singletons. Sequencing was carried out using PBMCs. These receptors all stem from a woman in her late teens or twenties in good health and CMV-seropositive. Each CDR3 is given with its conserved first and last residue. Part of the rows lack a size; the others show once, few, many or a class for expanded clones.

cdr3_aa v_call clone_size j_call
CASSSLAGGAVDTQYF TRBV5-4 . TRBJ2-3
CASSITGNQPQHF TRBV19 . TRBJ1-5
CASSSNRGGANVLTF TRBV5-6 . TRBJ2-6
CASSSPFQETQYF TRBV7-9 . TRBJ2-5
CASGQRWGNEQFF TRBV6-5 . TRBJ2-1
CASSLTGNIFYEQYF TRBV11-2 . TRBJ2-7
CASSYSRGGNTGELFF TRBV6-5 . TRBJ2-2
CASSISTGGEQYF TRBV5-1 . TRBJ2-7
CASSRDRKGMTYEQYF TRBV10-1 . TRBJ2-7
CASSIEDTANEKLFF TRBV19 . TRBJ1-4
CASSITGYSNQPQHF TRBV19 . TRBJ1-5
CASTVPSKRNTEAFF TRBV28 . TRBJ1-1
CASSPPGLEAYEQYF TRBV18 . TRBJ2-7
CASSLGHGRSYEQYF TRBV7-2 . TRBJ2-7
CASSLWGGLRQPQHF TRBV5-6 . TRBJ1-5
CASSKGQAKHPYSPLHF TRBV9 . TRBJ1-6
CATLRSGGVETQYF TRBV12-5 . TRBJ2-5
CASSTLTDTQYF TRBV27 . TRBJ2-3
CASSSWDNEQYF TRBV5-6 . TRBJ2-7
CASSLRDRVWNTEAFF TRBV7-2 . TRBJ1-1
CASSLKQGYTEAFF TRBV27 . TRBJ1-1
CASSGRTGQNTEAFF TRBV6-6 . TRBJ1-1
CASSLYRGNSPLHF TRBV27 . TRBJ1-6
CASSLANNRGPDGYTF TRBV5-4 . TRBJ1-2
CAWSRLMTGRQETQYF TRBV30 . TRBJ2-5
CAWRRTVREQFF TRBV30 . TRBJ2-1
CASSPGTRVYEQYF TRBV27 . TRBJ2-7
CASSLWGGAGQETQYF TRBV7-2 . TRBJ2-5
CASSPFSYTGELFF TRBV6-5 . TRBJ2-2
CASSVDRGYEKLFF TRBV27 . TRBJ1-4
CASSVEQGPGNTIYF TRBV9 once TRBJ1-3
CASSPTGLSGANVLTF TRBV18 . TRBJ2-6
CASSSRRSLGDQPQHF TRBV7-8 . TRBJ1-5
CASSPHRVDGYTF TRBV6-5 . TRBJ1-2
CASSIGAAPNTEAFF TRBV5-4 . TRBJ1-1
CASSLDWSQNQPQHF TRBV5-5 . TRBJ1-5
CASSLEDRPNYEQYF TRBV5-6 once TRBJ2-7
CASSTATDPRETQYF TRBV7-2 . TRBJ2-5
CASRDTLPGGYTF TRBV6-5 . TRBJ1-2
CASSPTGTDLYNEQFF TRBV9 once TRBJ2-1
CASSLGTAEQYF TRBV11-3 . TRBJ2-7
CASSRGGNQPQHF TRBV5-8 . TRBJ1-5
CASGGGGMSYEQYF TRBV19 . TRBJ2-7
CASSGWSGRNYGYTF TRBV7-9 . TRBJ1-2
CASSVGQTGNTIYF TRBV9 . TRBJ1-3
CASSSGLAGDAQTQYF TRBV7-9 once TRBJ2-5
CASSEGQGFEKLFF TRBV6-1 . TRBJ1-4
CASSFQGTTNEKLFF TRBV5-5 . TRBJ1-4
CSARENEQFF TRBV20-1 . TRBJ2-1
CASSGRTGPNQPQHF TRBV2 . TRBJ1-5
CASSSGGGLLRHTQYF TRBV5-6 . TRBJ2-3
CASSLDWVRAGKLFF TRBV7-2 . TRBJ1-4
CASSSARQGGIGANVLTF TRBV7-9 . TRBJ2-6
CASSQTQGEKLFF TRBV4-1 . TRBJ1-4
CASSLVTGQKQPQHF TRBV7-2 few TRBJ1-5